This TCR beta chain was documented in a study of T cell responses to AZD1222 COVID-19 vaccine. Study-level results: Females outnumbered males among donors, who were mostly white British; clonal diversity was possibly underestimated.

Germline assignment: CDR1 MRHNA and CDR2 SNTAGT. The CDR3 runs 14 residues. With 6 bases removed from V and 6 bases from J, the gap between germline ends came to 15 bases. This clone was counted only a few times. What it recognizes is unknown. TCRdb keeps only in-frame clones here, not all; method: immunoSEQ multiplex PCR. The table includes more than 95,000 clones, approximately 85% detected once. Pooled samples include second doses given at about 4 or 12 weeks. The origin of this receptor is an adult who received the AZD1222 COVID-19 vaccine. The sample in question was peripheral blood, obtained 28 days after the second AZD1222 dose. The chain joins TRBV6-4 to TRBJ2-1; TRBD2 is a possible D gene (6 bases). The CDR3 protein is CASSPSARGNEQFF. In DNA form, the CDR3 reads TGTGCCAGCAGCCCTAGCGCCCGAGGCAATGAGCAGTTCTTC.